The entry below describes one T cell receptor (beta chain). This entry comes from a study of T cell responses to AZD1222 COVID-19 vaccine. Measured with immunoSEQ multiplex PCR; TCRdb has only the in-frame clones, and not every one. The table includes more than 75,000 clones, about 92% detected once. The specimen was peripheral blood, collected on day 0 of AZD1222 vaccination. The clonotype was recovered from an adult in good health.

The CDR3: CASFTGLSEAFF. The CDR3 nucleotides are TGTGCCAGTTTTACGGGTTTATCTGAAGCTTTCTTT. The J gene is TRBJ1-1, the V gene TRBV6-5, with D unresolved. Trimming pared 9 bases from V and 6 bases from J, leaving 14 bases between. This CDR3 is built from 12 residues. CDR1 and CDR2 (germline): MNHEY, SVGAGI.